Below, 21 T cell receptor beta chains from the same sample are listed, as sequenced in a study of cytomegalovirus exposure and HLA in healthy donors (dated by TCRdb to the late 2010s). Library creation used the immunoSEQ multiplex PCR assay. For the multiplex PCR, a mixture combining 60 forward primers for TCR Vbeta segments and 13 reverse primers for TCR Jbeta segments was used. In TCRdb, the immuneACCESS table is reduced to in-frame sequences with V and J assigned. These tables do not hold every clone; where another copy was compared, an unresolved V gene accounts for under half, and the others remain unexplained. The sample profile shows 70,000 to 95,000 clones; about 78% of them were found once. About 3.1% of the sample is taken by the ten largest. Sequenced sample: PBMCs. The receptors were gathered from a man aged 45-65 years in good health and CMV-seronegative.

The chain combines TRBV10-1 with TRBJ2-7, with 9 bases fitting TRBD2. Germline trimming cut 3 bases from V and 5 bases from J; bases unmatched to any gene: 8. CDR1 is WNHNN and CDR2 is SYGVQD in the germline V gene (reference sequence). The CDR3 extends over 15 amino acids. The CDR3 protein is CASSEGLAGLDEQYF. The CDR3 region has the DNA TGCGCCAGCAGTGAAGGGCTAGCGGGGCTCGACGAGCAGTACTTC.

The V gene is TRBV6-1, the J gene TRBJ1-3, with 7 bases fitting TRBD1. CDR3 size: 14 residues. J lost 4 bases, V lost 6 bases, and 6 bases had no gene match. Germline V lookup: CDR1 MNHNS, CDR2 SASEGT. In nucleotides, the CDR3 is TGTGCCAGCAGAGACAGGGAGCGCGGAAACACCATATATTTT. It translates to CASRDRERGNTIYF.

The chain uses TRBV5-5 and TRBJ1-4, with D maybe TRBD1 (6 bases). The CDR3 has 16 residues. V shed 2 bases and J shed 6 bases, with 17 bases lying between them. Looked up from germline, CDR1 is SGHKS and CDR2 is YYEKEE (reference sequence). The CDR3: CASSFGGRTNYEKLFF. CDR3 in DNA: TGTGCCAGCAGCTTTGGGGGCAGGACCAATTATGAAAAACTGTTTTTT.

This clone has only a few counts. V usage is TRBV7-6 and J usage is TRBJ1-2; tentative D call: TRBD1 (5 bases). Germline CDR1 reads SGHVS; CDR2 reads FNYEAQ. The CDR3 extends over 14 amino acids. V was shortened by 1 base and J by 7 bases, with 13 bases between the two germline ends. CDR3 sequence reads: CASSLGGSQGGYTF. In nucleotides, the CDR3 is TGTGCCAGCAGCTTAGGTGGGTCCCAGGGTGGCTACACCTTC. The full variable domain, with the rest looked up from reference TRBV7-6 and TRBJ1-2, is GAGVSQSPRYKVTKRGQDVALRCDPISGHVSLYWYRQALGQGPEFLTYFNYEAQQDKSGLPNDRFSAERPEGSISTLTIQRTEQRDSAMYRCASSLGGSQGGYTFGSGTRLTVV.

This chain connects TRBV13 to TRBJ2-1, with TRBD2 identical over 15 bases. The CDR3 totals 18 residues. Trimming took 8 bases from V and 0 from J; bases not matched to a gene: 8. The germline gives CDR1 PRHDT, CDR2 FYEKMQ (reference sequence). The CDR3 sequence: CASGLGLAGGSSYNEQFF. The CDR3 DNA reads TGTGCCAGCGGCCTGGGACTAGCGGGGGGTAGCTCCTACAATGAGCAGTTCTTC.

A few counts support this clone. The chain carries TRBV6-1 and TRBJ1-4; D possibly corresponds to TRBD1 (6 bases). Per germline, CDR1 MNHNS and CDR2 SASEGT. Trimming pared 7 bases from V and 10 bases from J, leaving 13 bases between. The CDR3 is 12 amino acids. CDR3 in DNA: TGTGCCAGCAATTTGGGCAGGGGAAAACTGTTTTTT. It encodes CASNLGRGKLFF.

This chain connects TRBV2 to TRBJ2-1; 10 bases agree with TRBD2. V was clipped by 5 bases and J by 5 bases; unmatched bases: 6. This CDR3 is 15 amino acids long. CDR1 is SNHLY and CDR2 is FYNNEI in the germline V gene. CDR3 nucleotide sequence: TGTGCCAGCAGTCGCCAGCGGGGGGGCCACAATGAGCAGTTCTTC. It specifies CASSRQRGGHNEQFF.

CDR3 amino acids: CASSLMADGELFF. The CDR3 coding sequence is TGTGCCAGCAGCTTAATGGCAGACGGGGAGCTGTTTTTT. This sequence joins TRBV7-3 and TRBJ2-2; D not resolved. This CDR3 comprises 13 residues. The germline CDR1 and CDR2 sequences are SGHTA and FQGTGA. The ends were cut back, 1 base at V and 7 bases at J, with 7 bases in the middle.

The rearrangement uses TRBV10-2 and TRBJ1-1; 9 positions match TRBD1. The V and J ends lost 7 bases and 5 bases, in that order; junction bases with no gene match: 8. The germline V gene encodes CDR1 WSHSY and CDR2 SAAADI. The CDR3 contains 14 residues. CDR3 bases: TGCGCCAGCACTACTACAGGGGGCGGAACTGAAGCTTTCTTT. Residues: CASTTTGGGTEAFF.

This clone qualifies as medium-sized (0.01 to 0.1%). V usage is TRBV29-1 and J usage is TRBJ1-1; 8 nucleotides align to TRBD1. The CDR3 consists of 12 residues. V lost 6 bases, J lost 4 bases, and 4 bases stayed unmatched. Germline CDR1 is SQVTM and CDR2 is ANQGSEA. The CDR3 loop is CSVQGGSTEAFF. The CDR3 nucleotides are TGCAGCGTACAGGGGGGGAGCACTGAAGCTTTCTTT.

The CDR3 is CASSWDRGPRYTF. The CDR3, as DNA: TGTGCCAGCAGCTGGGACAGGGGGCCGCGCTACACCTTC. The rearrangement joins TRBV5-8 to TRBJ1-2, with TRBD1 matching over 12 bases. The V gene end was trimmed by 3 bases and the J gene end by 9 bases; junction bases not matched to a gene: 3. The germline V gene has CDR1 SGHTS and CDR2 YDEGEE. The CDR3 covers 13 residues.

This rearrangement joins TRBV15 to TRBJ2-5; TRBD2 agrees at 7 bases. The DNA end is a closer match to TRBJ2-7, so the J assignment may be wrong. The CDR3 consists of 16 residues. Germline V CDR1 and CDR2: LNHNV, YYDKDF (reference sequence). CDR3 DNA sequence: TGTGCCACCAGCAGAGAAGGGACTATAGCGTTCTACGAGCAGTACTTC. It codes for CATSREGTIAFYEQYF.

J is TRBJ1-1 and V is TRBV30; D may be TRBD1 (5 bases). CDR1 and CDR2 (germline): GTSNPN, SVGIG (reference sequence). The CDR3 has 15 residues. V was trimmed by 3 bases and J by 4 bases, leaving 18 bases between them. CDR3 in amino acids: CAWRPGGARGTEAFF. CDR3 coding DNA: TGTGCCTGGAGGCCAGGAGGGGCGAGAGGCACTGAAGCTTTCTTT.

CDR3 amino acids: CASRESQNTIYF. CDR3 nucleotide sequence: TGTGCCAGCAGAGAATCCCAGAACACCATATATTTT. This sequence joins TRBV28 and TRBJ1-3; D remains unclear. The CDR3 has 12 amino acids. CDR1 and CDR2 (germline): MDHEN, SYDVKM. V was trimmed by 6 bases and J by 7 bases, leaving 10 bases between them.

The chain links TRBV6-1 to TRBJ2-3; D ambiguous. Trimming stripped 3 bases from V and 2 bases from J, with 6 bases between. Per germline, CDR1 MNHNS and CDR2 SASEGT. The CDR3 is made up of 13 amino acids. CDR3 amino acids: CASSDSLTDTQYF. CDR3 nucleotide sequence: TGTGCCAGCAGTGATTCCCTCACAGATACGCAGTATTTT.

This rearrangement joins TRBV5-1 to TRBJ2-5; TRBD2 matches 8 bases. V gave up 5 bases and J gave up 2 bases; unmatched junction bases: 5. The CDR3 runs to 14 residues. Germline CDR1 and CDR2: SGHRS and YFSETQ. The CDR3 reads CASSYSGVQETQYF. In DNA form, the CDR3 reads TGCGCCAGCAGTTATAGCGGGGTTCAAGAGACCCAGTACTTC.

As regards this clone: Distinct nucleotide sequences in the sample also encode this CDR3. The V call is TRBV2, the J call TRBJ2-7, with a tentative D call TRBD1 (6 bases). V lost 6 bases to trimming and J lost 10 bases, with 16 bases between them. The CDR3 has 12 amino acids. Germline CDR1 is SNHLY and CDR2 is FYNNEI. The CDR3 spells CASSPQGILQYF. CDR3 DNA: TGTGCCAGCAGCCCACAGGGAATATTACAGTACTTC.

V is TRBV27 and J is TRBJ2-3; D is unclear. Trimming removed 5 bases from V and 4 bases from J, with 10 bases in between. Germline V gene data show CDR1 as MNHEY and CDR2 as SMNVEV (reference sequence). The CDR3 covers 13 residues. The CDR3 DNA reads TGTGCCAGCAGTACACGCGAGGCAGATACGCAGTATTTT. This translates into CASSTREADTQYF.

CDR3 sequence reads: CASSSTGLGSYEQYF. For the CDR3, the DNA is TGTGCCAGCAGCTCAACGGGACTAGGGTCCTACGAGCAGTACTTC. J is TRBJ2-7 and V is TRBV7-6; 8 bases line up with TRBD2. Trimming took 4 bases from V and 1 from J; bases not matched to a gene: 6. The CDR3 is made up of 15 amino acids. Germline CDR1 is SGHVS and CDR2 is FNYEAQ. The full variable domain, its missing parts supplied by reference TRBV7-6 and TRBJ2-7, is GAGVSQSPRYKVTKRGQDVALRCDPISGHVSLYWYRQALGQGPEFLTYFNYEAQQDKSGLPNDRFSAERPEGSISTLTIQRTEQRDSAMYRCASSSTGLGSYEQYFGPGTRLTVT.

This clone has just a few counts. CDR3 sequence: CASSLNYGYTF. The DNA for the CDR3 is TGTGCCAGCAGTCTTAACTATGGCTACACCTTC. The rearrangement joins TRBV6-5 to TRBJ1-2; D is ambiguous. V lost 5 bases, J lost 1 base, and 2 bases lay in between. The CDR3 loop spans 11 amino acids. The germline V gene has CDR1 MNHEY and CDR2 SVGAGI.

The genes are TRBV27 and TRBJ2-5, with D unclear. The CDR3 length is 15 residues. V was cut by 0 bases and J by 11 bases, with 19 bases left in between. Germline V gives CDR1 MNHEY, CDR2 SMNVEV (reference sequence). DNA for the CDR3: TGTGCCAGCAGTTTATCGGCAGGATCCACCTACGTGCAGTACTTC. Its translation is CASSLSAGSTYVQYF.